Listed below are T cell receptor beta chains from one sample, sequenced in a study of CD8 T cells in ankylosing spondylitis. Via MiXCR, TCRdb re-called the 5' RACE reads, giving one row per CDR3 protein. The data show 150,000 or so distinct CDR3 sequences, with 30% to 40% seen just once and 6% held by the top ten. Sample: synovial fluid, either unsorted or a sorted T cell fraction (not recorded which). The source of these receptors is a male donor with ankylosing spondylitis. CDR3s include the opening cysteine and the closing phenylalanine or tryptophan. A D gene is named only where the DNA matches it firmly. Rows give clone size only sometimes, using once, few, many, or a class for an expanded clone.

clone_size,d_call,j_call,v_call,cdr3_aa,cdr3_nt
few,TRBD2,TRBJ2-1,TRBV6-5,CASSYSAGGNNEQFF,TGTGCCAGCAGTTACTCAGCGGGAGGTAACAATGAGCAGTTCTTC
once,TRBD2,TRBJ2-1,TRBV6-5,CASSYSKLAGGYYNEQFF,TGTGCCAGCAGTTACTCCAAACTAGCGGGGGGGTACTACAATGAGCAGTTCTTC
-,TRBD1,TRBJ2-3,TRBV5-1,CASSPGQGADTQYF,TGCGCCAGCAGCCCTGGACAGGGGGCAGATACGCAGTATTTT
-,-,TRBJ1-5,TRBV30,CAWDSQGGQPQHF,TGTGCCTGGGACTCACAGGGAGGACAGCCCCAGCATTTT
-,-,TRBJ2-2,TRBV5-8,CASRPVFGGELFF,TGTGCCAGCAGACCCGTTTTCGGGGGGGAGCTGTTTTTT
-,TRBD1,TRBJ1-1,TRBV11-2,CASSLRRGGEAGKGKTEAFF,TGTGCCAGCAGCTTGAGACGAGGGGGCGAGGCGGGAAAGGGGAAGACTGAAGCTTTCTTT
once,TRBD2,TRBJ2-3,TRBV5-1,CASSGDRASGGRTDTQYF,TGCGCCAGCAGCGGGGACCGCGCTAGCGGGGGGCGGACAGATACGCAGTATTTT
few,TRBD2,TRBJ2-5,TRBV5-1,CASSLVSGRALWETQYF,TGCGCCAGCAGCTTGGTCAGCGGGAGGGCCCTCTGGGAGACCCAGTACTTC
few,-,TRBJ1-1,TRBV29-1,CSVERGTVVNTEAFF,TGCAGCGTCGAAAGAGGGACGGTAGTGAACACTGAAGCTTTCTTT
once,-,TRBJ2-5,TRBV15,CATSRPLGFTETQYF,TGTGCCACCAGCAGGCCTTTGGGCTTTACAGAGACCCAGTACTTC
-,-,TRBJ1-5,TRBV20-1,CSARVGARREEPQHF,TGCAGTGCTAGAGTCGGCGCAAGGAGGGAGGAACCCCAGCATTTT
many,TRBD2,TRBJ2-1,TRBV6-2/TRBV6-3,CASSYSRSSGRASSYNEQFF,TGTGCCAGCAGTTACTCGAGGTCTAGCGGGAGGGCTAGCTCCTACAATGAGCAGTTCTTC
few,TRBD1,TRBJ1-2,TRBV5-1,CASRPDGTGRYYGYTF,TGCGCCAGCAGACCCGACGGGACAGGAAGGTACTATGGCTACACCTTC
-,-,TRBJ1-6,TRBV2,CASSPGYYNSPLHF,TGTGCCAGCAGTCCGGGCTACTATAATTCACCCCTCCACTTT
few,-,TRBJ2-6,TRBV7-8,CASSITQGPANVLTF,TGTGCCAGCAGCATAACACAGGGCCCGGCCAACGTCCTGACTTTC
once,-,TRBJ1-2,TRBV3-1,CASSQDRRVGGYTF,TGTGCCAGCAGCCAGGATAGACGAGTGGGAGGCTACACCTTC
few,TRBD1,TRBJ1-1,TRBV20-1,CSAILQGARTEAFF,TGCAGTGCTATCTTGCAGGGGGCGAGGACTGAAGCTTTCTTT
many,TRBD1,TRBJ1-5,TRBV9,CASSAGDRGLGQPQHF,TGTGCCAGCAGCGCCGGGGACAGGGGGCTGGGTCAGCCCCAGCATTTT
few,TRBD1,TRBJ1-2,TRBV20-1,CSARRQGYGYTF,TGCAGTGCACGTCGACAGGGCTATGGCTACACCTTC
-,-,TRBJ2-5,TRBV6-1,CASSRTPSGETQYF,TGTGCCAGCAGTCGGACACCGTCCGGGGAGACCCAGTACTTC
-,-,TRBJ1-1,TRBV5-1,CASSFQGPSNTEAFF,TGCGCCAGCAGCTTCCAGGGCCCTTCGAACACTGAAGCTTTCTTT
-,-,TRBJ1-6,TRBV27,CASSREGFYNSPLHF,TGTGCCAGCAGCCGCGAGGGATTCTATAATTCACCCCTCCACTTT
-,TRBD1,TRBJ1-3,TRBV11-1,CASSLALGQGLTGNTIYF,TGTGCCAGCAGCTTAGCATTGGGACAGGGGTTGACTGGAAACACCATATATTTT
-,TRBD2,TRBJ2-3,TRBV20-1,CSARDIIGGGTDTQYF,TGCAGTGCTAGAGATATTATAGGCGGGGGAACAGATACGCAGTATTTT
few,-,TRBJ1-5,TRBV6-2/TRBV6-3,CASTLDSYQPQHF,TGTGCCAGCACCCTCGACAGTTATCAGCCCCAGCATTTT
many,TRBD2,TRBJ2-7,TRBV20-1,CSARDLSSGVYEQYF,TGCAGTGCTAGAGATCTTTCTAGCGGGGTTTACGAGCAGTACTTC
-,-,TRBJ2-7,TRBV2,CASKAGDSYEQYF,TGTGCCAGCAAGGCAGGGGACTCCTACGAGCAGTACTTC